One and the same sample provided the 17 T cell receptor beta chains below, sequenced in a study of T cell repertoires in cytomegalovirus infection. TCRdb re-called the reads with MiXCR, one entry per CDR3 protein. The sample records approximately 130,000 distinct CDR3 sequences, 8.8% being singletons. The sample was PBMCs. The receptors were gathered from a human donor in good health (CMV status not recorded). Some clones in this sample may be carry-over from other donors' samples.

This clonotype was observed many times. The rearrangement joins TRBV5-1 to TRBJ2-1; 10 bases map to TRBD1. This CDR3 has 15 residues. Germline CDR1 is SGHRS and CDR2 is YFSETQ. V was clipped by 4 bases and J by 4 bases; unmatched bases: 5. The CDR3 loop is CASSPGTGEYNEQFF. DNA for the CDR3: TGCGCCAGCAGCCCTGGGACAGGGGAATACAATGAGCAGTTCTTC.

V and J are TRBV7-9 and TRBJ1-5, with TRBD1 matching 10 bases. CDR1 is SEHNR, CDR2 FQNEAQ, per germline (reference sequence). V shed 2 bases, J shed 2 bases, and the junction held 6 bases outside the gene matches. The CDR3 loop spans 17 amino acids. As DNA, the CDR3 is TGTGCCAGCAGCTTAAGCTCCGGGACAGGGGGCAATCAGCCCCAGCATTTT. Amino acids: CASSLSSGTGGNQPQHF.

This clonotype was seen repeatedly, ten times or more. The V gene is TRBV7-2, the J gene TRBJ2-5; D is unclear. Per the germline V gene, CDR1 is SGHTA and CDR2 is FQGNSA. V was clipped by 5 bases and J by 7 bases, with 8 bases between them. The CDR3 length is 11 residues. The CDR3 DNA reads as TGTGCCAGCAGCACAAGAGGGACCCAGTACTTC. This sequence encodes CASSTRGTQYF.

The chain employs TRBV3-1 and TRBJ2-5; 7 positions match TRBD2. In germline, CDR1 is LGHDT, CDR2 YNNKEL (reference sequence). CDR3 length equals 16 residues. J gave up 6 bases and V 1 base, and 11 bases lay outside the gene matches. CDR3 nucleotide sequence: TGTGCCAGCAGCCAAGGGCGCGGGGGAGTAAGAAAGACCCAGTACTTC. It specifies CASSQGRGGVRKTQYF.

The sample holds many counts of this clonotype. This chain uses TRBV9 with TRBJ2-2; the match to TRBD2 covers 10 bases. This CDR3 has 16 residues. After removal of 4 bases from V and 7 bases from J, the junction contained 10 bases not matched to a gene. Per germline, CDR1 SGDLS and CDR2 YYNGEE. CDR3 loop: CASSPTSGPPIGELFF. The CDR3, as DNA: TGTGCCAGCAGCCCGACTAGCGGGCCCCCCATCGGGGAGCTGTTTTTT.

This chain links TRBV19 with TRBJ1-2; 8 bases are shared with TRBD1. The ends lost 5 bases at V and 6 bases at J; junction bases unmatched: 5. The CDR3 runs 13 residues. Germline CDR1 LNHDA, CDR2 SQIVND (reference sequence). The CDR3 DNA reads TGTGCCAGTAGTCCCACAGGGGGTAATGGCTACACCTTC. Translating it yields CASSPTGGNGYTF.

This clonotype was detected ten times or more. The chain uses TRBV2 and TRBJ1-1; D remains ambiguous. V shed 7 bases and J shed 0 bases, with 15 bases lying between them. The CDR3 is 15 residues long. The V gene's germline CDR1 is SNHLY and CDR2 FYNNEI. The CDR3 DNA sequence: TGTGCCAGCATGTGGGCGGCCCCAATGAACACTGAAGCTTTCTTT. Translation gives CASMWAAPMNTEAFF. The entire variable domain, with the rest obtained from reference TRBV2 and TRBJ1-1, is as follows: EPEVTQTPSHQVTQMGQEVILRCVPISNHLYFYWYRQILGQKVEFLVSFYNNEISEKSEIFDDQFSVERPDGSNFTLKIRSTKLEDSAMYFCASMWAAPMNTEAFFGQGTRLTVV.

This clonotype has ten or more counts. V gene TRBV30 combines with J gene TRBJ2-7; TRBD1 matches at 8 bases. The V gene end was trimmed by 2 bases and the J gene end by 6 bases; junction bases not matched to a gene: 12. Germline V CDR1 and CDR2: GTSNPN, SVGIG (reference sequence). The CDR3 is made up of 15 amino acids. The CDR3 region has the DNA TGTGCCTGGAGTCCCAACCGGACAGGGAAACGCGAGCAGTACTTC. It is translated as CAWSPNRTGKREQYF.

V gene TRBV7-9 combines with J gene TRBJ1-2; D uncertain. This CDR3 is built from 16 residues. Germline CDR1 is SEHNR and CDR2 is FQNEAQ (reference sequence). Deletions cut 3 bases from V and 5 bases from J, with 19 bases between. Written as DNA, the CDR3 is TGTGCCAGCAGCTTGACGGACCGTGGTGACTATTATGGCTACACCTTC. This sequence encodes CASSLTDRGDYYGYTF.

J is TRBJ1-5 and V is TRBV28, with a tentative D call TRBD1 (5 bases). Between the trimmed V and J ends, which lost 5 bases and 2 bases, there was a span of 16 bases. The CDR3 is 16 amino acids. Germline V CDR1 and CDR2: MDHEN, SYDVKM. CDR3 nucleotide sequence: TGTGCCAGCAGTCCGCCGGGGGGGACGGGCAATCAGCCCCAGCATTTT. This sequence encodes CASSPPGGTGNQPQHF.

The genes are TRBV20-1 and TRBJ2-3, with D possibly matching TRBD2 (6 bases). The CDR3 runs to 14 residues. Trimming pared 0 bases from V and 6 bases from J, leaving 13 bases between. Germline CDR1 reads DFQATT; CDR2 reads SNEGSKA (reference sequence). The CDR3 coding sequence is TGCAGTGCTAGAGATCTTGGAGGGGCGGATACGCAGTATTTT. Protein product: CSARDLGGADTQYF.

The V and J genes are TRBV29-1 and TRBJ1-4; perhaps TRBD1 as D (5 bases). This CDR3 is built from 14 residues. Germline loops: CDR1 SQVTM, CDR2 ANQGSEA. V lost 6 bases to trimming and J lost 8 bases, with 19 bases between them. The CDR3 reads CSVGTSRVEEKLFF. In DNA form, the CDR3 reads TGCAGCGTCGGGACTTCCAGGGTAGAAGAAAAACTGTTTTTT. Variable domain in full (rest from reference TRBV29-1 and TRBJ1-4): SAVISQKPSRDICQRGTSLTIQCQVDSQVTMMFWYRQQPGQSLTLIATANQGSEATYESGFVIDKFPISRPNLTFSTLTVSNMSPEDSSIYLCSVGTSRVEEKLFFGSGTQLSVL.

This clonotype counts as medium-sized. The chain links TRBV12-3 or TRBV12-4 to TRBJ2-5, with D perhaps TRBD2 (6 bases). The CDR3 is 14 amino acids. Between the trimmed V and J ends, which lost 4 bases and 1 base, there was a span of 10 bases. In DNA, the CDR3 is TGTGCCAGCAGTTACGGGACTCTCCAAGAGACCCAGTACTTC. It translates to CASSYGTLQETQYF.

This clonotype is medium-sized (0.01 to 0.1%) by share. V usage is TRBV20-1 and J usage is TRBJ2-3, with TRBD1 identical over 7 bases. Germline loops: CDR1 DFQATT, CDR2 SNEGSKA (reference sequence). The CDR3 runs to 14 residues. The J segment lost 5 bases and the V segment lost 5 bases, leaving 10 bases of the junction unmatched. The chain's CDR3 is CSASILTGEDTQYF. Here the CDR3 DNA reads TGCAGTGCTTCTATACTAACAGGGGAAGATACGCAGTATTTT.

This clonotype has a handful of counts. The chain couples TRBV15 to TRBJ1-5, with 10 bases matching TRBD1. V shed 0 bases and J 6 bases; nucleotides not matched to a gene: 8. The CDR3 spans 17 residues. Germline CDR1 is LNHNV and CDR2 is YYDKDF (reference sequence). Here the CDR3 reads CATSRDVPGQGSQPQHF. The DNA for the CDR3 is TGTGCCACCAGCAGAGATGTACCGGGACAGGGGAGTCAGCCCCAGCATTTT.

This clonotype was recorded at least ten times. The chain uses TRBV5-1 and TRBJ1-2; TRBD1 aligns across 7 bases. Looked up from germline, CDR1 is SGHRS and CDR2 is YFSETQ. This CDR3 is 14 amino acids long. V lost 4 bases to trimming and J lost 3 bases; unmatched junction nucleotides: 6. The CDR3 is CASSRDSWDYGYTF. The CDR3 DNA sequence: TGCGCCAGCAGCCGGGACAGTTGGGACTATGGCTACACCTTC.

There are many counts of this clonotype. V is TRBV12-3 or TRBV12-4 and J is TRBJ1-6, with 10 bases matching TRBD1. The trim removed 4 bases at V and 9 bases at J, leaving 15 bases unmatched. This CDR3 has 18 residues. The CDR3 DNA sequence: TGTGCCAGCAGTTCCCCGGGGGGGACAGGGGTTGATAGTTCACCCCTCCACTTT. Its translation is CASSSPGGTGVDSSPLHF.